This T cell receptor (beta chain) was profiled in a study of Ad26.COV2.S vaccination and SARS-CoV-2 variants. Overall study context: Once or twice, 56 days apart, Ad26.COV2.S was delivered intramuscularly. Study-wide findings and caveats: Vaccine recipients and placebo recipients showed similar non-spike TCR breadth. In vaccinated individuals, spike-specific CD8+ and CD4+ T cell responses reportedly displayed substantial breadth.

The sample's treatment: some 19 received Ad26.COV2.S at low or high dose, single or two shots; roughly 5 received placebo; per-sample allocation not given. Specimen acquisition occurred on day 63 following the initial vaccine or placebo injection. As its vector, the vaccine had Ad26, which expressed Wuhan-strain SARS-CoV-2 spike. V lost 4 bases and J lost 8; bases outside the gene matches: 6. The length of the CDR3 is 14 residues. Germline V gene sequence: CDR1 SGHKS, CDR2 YYEKEE (reference sequence). Profiled with immunoSEQ multiplex PCR; TCRdb holds only in-frame clones, not every one. The sample has a few hundred thousand clones; around 92% are singletons. On this clone: The antigen remains unidentified.

Sequences were derived from peripheral blood, sampled in a trial of Ad26.COV2.S vaccine versus placebo. This sequence joins TRBV5-5 and TRBJ1-4; 9 bases are a match to TRBD1. This receptor was taken from a person aged 18-60 years who received the Ad26.COV2.S COVID-19 vaccine or a placebo. Written as DNA, the CDR3 is TGTGCCAGCAGCATCCGGACAGGGGACGAAAAACTGTTTTTT. Translating gives CASSIRTGDEKLFF.